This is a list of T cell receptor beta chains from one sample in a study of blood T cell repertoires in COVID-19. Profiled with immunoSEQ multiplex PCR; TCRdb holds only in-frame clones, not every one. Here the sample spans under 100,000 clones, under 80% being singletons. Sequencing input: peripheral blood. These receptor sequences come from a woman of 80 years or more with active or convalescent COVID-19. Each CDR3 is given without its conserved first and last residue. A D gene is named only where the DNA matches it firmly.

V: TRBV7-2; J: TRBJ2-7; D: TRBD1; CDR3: ASSESGTGGSYEQY
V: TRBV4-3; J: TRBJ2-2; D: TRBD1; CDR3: ASSQSGQAMNTGELF
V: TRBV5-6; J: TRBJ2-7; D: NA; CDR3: ASSLFGYEQY
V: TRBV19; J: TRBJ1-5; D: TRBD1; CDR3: ASSIAKGAGQPQH
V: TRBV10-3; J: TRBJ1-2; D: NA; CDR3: AISEPGDTGGYT
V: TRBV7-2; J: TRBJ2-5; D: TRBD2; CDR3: ASSLEGGGPQETQY
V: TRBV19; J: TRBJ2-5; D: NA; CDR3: ASSIMGLAEETQY
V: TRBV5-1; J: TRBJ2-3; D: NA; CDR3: ASSLFQSTDTQY
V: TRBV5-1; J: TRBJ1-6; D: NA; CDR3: ASSLVGNSPLH
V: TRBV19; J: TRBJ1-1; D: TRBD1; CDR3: ACITGTGGGEAF
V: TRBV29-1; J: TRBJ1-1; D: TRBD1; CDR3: SVWRAGGRHTEAF